One and the same sample provided the 27 T cell receptor beta chains below, sequenced in a study of yellow fever vaccine responses in identical twins. One entry per CDR3 protein results from TCRdb running MiXCR on the RT-PCR reads. The sample lists around 18,000 distinct CDR3 sequences, roughly two thirds occurring once. The sequenced sample was T cells from blood (PBMCs), unsorted or a sorted subset (not recorded which), obtained before or after yellow fever vaccination (not recorded which). The receptors come from a woman aged 18-29 years who received the yellow fever vaccine.

This sequence joins TRBV18 and TRBJ2-3; 8 bases align to TRBD2. Germline CDR1 and CDR2: KGHSH and LQKENI. The CDR3 has 15 residues. V gave up 3 bases and J gave up 3 bases; unmatched junction bases: 5. CDR3 in DNA: TGTGCCAGCTCACCCAGCGGGAGTTTAACAGATACGCAGTATTTT. Translation: CASSPSGSLTDTQYF.

A word on this clonotype: The conserved final phenylalanine or tryptophan is absent from the CDR3, which likely points to a read error. V is TRBV12-3 or TRBV12-4 and J is TRBJ1-1, with D perhaps TRBD1 (6 bases). V lost 6 bases and J 9 bases, leaving 17 bases between the germline ends. This CDR3 is 13 amino acids long. The CDR3 loop reads CASSRTTGLQAFL. CDR3 nucleotides: TGTGCCAGCAGCCGAACTACAGGGTTACAAGCTTTCCTT.

In this sample, this clonotype turned up a few times. This chain joins TRBV12-3 or TRBV12-4 and TRBJ2-7; D uncertain. The CDR3 contains 14 residues. Trimming took 6 bases from V and 5 from J, leaving 17 bases between them. Written as DNA, the CDR3 is TGTGCCAGCAGCTCGCACAATCTTCCCAACGAGCAGTACTTC. It yields the protein CASSSHNLPNEQYF.

This clonotype appeared a few times. The chain combines TRBV4-1 with TRBJ2-1; 8 bases are shared with TRBD2. The J segment lost 6 bases and the V segment lost 0 bases, leaving 4 bases of the junction unmatched. There are 15 residues in the CDR3. The V gene's germline CDR1 is MGHRA and CDR2 YSYEKL. The CDR3: CASSQDGREVNEQFF. The DNA of the CDR3 is TGCGCCAGCAGCCAAGACGGGCGGGAGGTCAATGAGCAGTTCTTC.

V gene TRBV24-1 combines with J gene TRBJ2-7; no clear D. Germline CDR1 reads KGHDR; CDR2 reads SFDVKD. Trimming shortened V by 7 bases and J by 3 bases, and 6 bases separated the two germline ends. The CDR3 loop spans 11 amino acids. The CDR3 here is CATSDNYEQYF. For the CDR3, the DNA is TGTGCCACCAGCGACAACTACGAGCAGTACTTC.

Regarding this clonotype: The CDR3 does not end in the conserved phenylalanine or tryptophan, so this is likely a read error. The chain combines TRBV3-1 with TRBJ2-5; D remains ambiguous. The V gene lost 0 bases and the J gene lost 8 bases, with 10 bases spanning the gap. This CDR3 has 13 amino acids. CDR1 is LGHDT, CDR2 YNNKEL, per germline (reference sequence). Here the CDR3 reads CASSQDSGVTQYY. For the CDR3, the DNA is TGTGCCAGCAGCCAAGATTCTGGGGTTACCCAGTACTAC.

This clonotype was detected a few times. The chain couples TRBV19 to TRBJ1-5, with 7 bases matching TRBD1. The CDR3 sequence is 15 residues long. Germline values: CDR1 LNHDA, CDR2 SQIVND (reference sequence). V lost 5 bases to trimming and J lost 0 bases; unmatched junction nucleotides: 4. The CDR3 DNA sequence: TGTGCCAGTAGTCGGGGACAGAATAGCAATCAGCCCCAGCATTTT. It encodes CASSRGQNSNQPQHF.

This clonotype was seen only a few times. This chain links TRBV28 with TRBJ2-5; D perhaps matches TRBD1 (6 bases). V was pared by 5 bases and J by 6 bases, with 22 bases between. Germline V gene sequence: CDR1 MDHEN, CDR2 SYDVKM. The CDR3 has 16 residues. CDR3 region: CASSHQDSHRAKTQYF. For the CDR3, the DNA is TGTGCCAGCAGTCACCAGGACAGCCATCGGGCAAAGACCCAGTACTTC.

This clonotype was observed once. CDR3 sequence: CASSPVVTAGQGFSPLHF. For the CDR3, the DNA is TGTGCCAGCTCACCGGTGGTAACTGCGGGACAGGGCTTCTCACCCCTCCACTTT. This chain uses TRBV18 with TRBJ1-6; 9 bases map to TRBD1. Unmatched junction bases numbered 16, after V lost 3 bases and J lost 10 bases. The CDR3 contains 18 residues. The germline CDR1 and CDR2 sequences are KGHSH and LQKENI.

This clonotype occurred once. V is TRBV7-3 and J is TRBJ1-1; D remains unclear. CDR1 is SGHTA and CDR2 is FQGTGA in the germline V gene. CDR3 length: 14 residues. Trimming left V 0 bases short and J 1 base short, with 6 bases between. In nucleotides, the CDR3 is TGTGCCAGCAGCTTAACCAACCCGAACACTGAAGCTTTCTTT. Protein sequence: CASSLTNPNTEAFF.

The J gene is TRBJ1-4, the V gene TRBV10-3; D is unclear. Per germline, CDR1 ENHRY and CDR2 SYGVKD. The CDR3 consists of 13 residues. The ends were cut back, 1 base at V and 5 bases at J, with 5 bases in the middle. The CDR3: CAISELRNEKLFF. CDR3 DNA sequence: TGTGCCATCAGTGAGTTGAGGAATGAAAAACTGTTTTTT.

The chain has TRBV2 and TRBJ2-3; 8 bases align to TRBD1. This CDR3 has 14 residues. Germline V CDR1 and CDR2: SNHLY, FYNNEI. J lost 3 bases, V lost 3 bases, and 2 bases had no gene match. The CDR3 bases are TGTGCCAGCAGTGACAGGGGGCTTACAGATACGCAGTATTTT. Translated, it gives CASSDRGLTDTQYF.

CDR3 coding DNA: TGTGCCAGCAGCATATCAGGGAACTACAATGAGCAGTTCTTC. This gives the protein CASSISGNYNEQFF. This sequence joins TRBV9 and TRBJ2-1; perhaps TRBD1 as D (5 bases). The V end was cut by 4 bases, the J end by 3 bases, with 11 bases between. This CDR3 region has 14 residues. Germline V CDR1 and CDR2: SGDLS, YYNGEE.

This clonotype appeared a few times. The V gene is TRBV11-3, the J gene TRBJ1-2, with TRBD1 as a possible D gene (6 bases). Germline V CDR1 and CDR2: SGHNT, YENEEA. Trimming pared 5 bases from V and 7 bases from J, leaving 17 bases between. The CDR3 length is 14 residues. This CDR3 reads CASSTFGTWTGYTF. The CDR3 DNA sequence: TGTGCCAGCAGCACCTTCGGGACATGGACTGGCTACACCTTC.

This clonotype has a handful of counts. This chain's CDR3 is CASSETGEPYNEQFF. The CDR3 DNA follows: TGTGCCAGCAGTGAGACGGGGGAGCCATACAATGAGCAGTTCTTC. The chain uses TRBV2 and TRBJ2-1; D may be TRBD2 (6 bases). The CDR3 contains 15 residues. Trimming took 3 bases from V and 4 from J, leaving 13 bases between them. Germline values: CDR1 SNHLY, CDR2 FYNNEI.

The chain employs TRBV29-1 and TRBJ2-7; 7 nucleotides agree with TRBD2. Germline values: CDR1 SQVTM, CDR2 ANQGSEA. Unmatched junction bases numbered 5, after V lost 3 bases and J lost 9 bases. This CDR3 comprises 11 residues. The CDR3 region has the DNA TGCAGCGTTGAGCGGGAGTCCGGGCAGTACTTC. Amino acid sequence: CSVERESGQYF.

A few counts support this clonotype. The chain joins TRBV11-3 to TRBJ1-5; D unresolved. V shed 4 bases and J shed 2 bases, with 9 bases lying between them. The length of the CDR3 is 14 residues. Germline CDR1 is SGHNT and CDR2 is YENEEA. CDR3 bases: TGTGCCAGCAGCTCTCAGGACGGCAATCAGCCCCAGCATTTT. Amino acid sequence: CASSSQDGNQPQHF.

The DNA for the CDR3 is TGCAGTGCCACTAGGGGACAGCCACAAGAGACCCAGTACTTC. Encoded protein: CSATRGQPQETQYF. The J gene is TRBJ2-5, the V gene TRBV20-1; 7 nucleotides align to TRBD1. Germline V lookup: CDR1 DFQATT, CDR2 SNEGSKA (reference sequence). The CDR3 length is 14 residues. V shed 6 bases, J shed 2 bases, and the junction held 9 bases outside the gene matches.

This clonotype was detected only a few times. This chain connects TRBV2 to TRBJ1-4; D is uncertain. Germline CDR1 is SNHLY and CDR2 is FYNNEI. Trimming shortened V by 4 bases and J by 8 bases, and 8 bases separated the two germline ends. The CDR3 has 12 residues. The CDR3 here is CASSGEEEKLFF. Here the CDR3 DNA reads TGTGCCAGCAGTGGGGAGGAGGAAAAACTGTTTTTT.

On this clonotype: A much larger clone lies a single base off, so this may be a read error. This chain uses TRBV3-1 with TRBJ2-3, with unresolved D. V dropped 0 bases and J dropped 5 bases, with 15 bases sitting between them. From germline, CDR1 is LGHDT and CDR2 YNNKEL (reference sequence). This CDR3 is built from 16 residues. CDR3 DNA sequence: TGTGCCAGCAGCCAAGATTTACTATCCGGTCTAGATACGCAGTATTTT. Residues: CASSQDLLSGLDTQYF.

This clonotype came up a few times. CDR3 in DNA: TGTGCCAGCAGCTTAACACCGACCGGGACAGGGGCTAATTCACCCCTCCACTTT. It yields the protein CASSLTPTGTGANSPLHF. The genes are TRBV7-3 and TRBJ1-6; TRBD1 matches 10 bases. The trim removed 0 bases at V and 6 bases at J, leaving 8 bases unmatched. The germline CDR1 and CDR2 sequences are SGHTA and FQGTGA. CDR3 length equals 18 residues.

The chain uses TRBV28 and TRBJ2-1; 12 bases are a match to TRBD2. Germline V gene sequence: CDR1 MDHEN, CDR2 SYDVKM. V trimming: 5 bases; J trimming: 6 bases; junction bases outside the gene matches: 5. This CDR3 region has 15 residues. The CDR3 loop reads CASSILAGGTNEQFF. CDR3 nucleotide sequence: TGTGCCAGCAGTATACTAGCGGGAGGAACCAATGAGCAGTTCTTC.

This rearrangement joins TRBV12-3 or TRBV12-4 to TRBJ1-5; TRBD1 might be the D (5 bases). Between the trimmed V and J ends, which lost 5 bases and 5 bases, there was a span of 10 bases. This CDR3 is built from 13 residues. The CDR3 sequence is CASSRQRDQPQHF. The CDR3 region has the DNA TGTGCCAGCAGTCGACAGCGAGATCAGCCCCAGCATTTT.

V usage is TRBV5-4 and J usage is TRBJ1-6; D gene uncertain. Germline values: CDR1 SGHNT, CDR2 YYREEE (reference sequence). V was pared by 1 base and J by 8 bases, with 7 bases between. CDR3 length: 13 amino acids. The CDR3 loop reads CASSLIPDSPLHF. The CDR3 nucleotides read TGTGCCAGCAGCTTGATCCCCGATTCACCCCTCCACTTT. The whole variable domain, remainder taken from reference TRBV5-4 and TRBJ1-6, is ETGVTQSPTHLIKTRGQQVTLRCSSQSGHNTVSWYQQALGQGPQFIFQYYREEENGRGNFPPRFSGLQFPNYSSELNVNALELDDSALYLCASSLIPDSPLHFGNGTRLTVT.

The gene calls are TRBV11-2 and TRBJ2-7; 8 positions match TRBD2. The CDR3 is made up of 13 amino acids. J gave up 6 bases and V 3 bases, and 4 bases lay outside the gene matches. Germline V CDR1 and CDR2: SGHAT, FQNNGV. CDR3 nucleotides: TGTGCCAGCAGCTTTTCGGGAGGGATCGAGCAGTACTTC. Translating gives CASSFSGGIEQYF.

V gene TRBV2 combines with J gene TRBJ2-1; perhaps TRBD1 as D (5 bases). The CDR3 contains 12 residues. V lost 6 bases and J lost 12, with 15 bases in between. Germline assignment: CDR1 SNHLY and CDR2 FYNNEI. The DNA of the CDR3 is TGTGCCAGCAGACTGACAGCCTCGGCGCAGTTCTTC. This translates into CASRLTASAQFF.

This chain links TRBV24-1 with TRBJ2-1; D is ambiguous. The ends were cut back, 2 bases at V and 4 bases at J, with 5 bases in the middle. Germline V gives CDR1 KGHDR, CDR2 SFDVKD. The CDR3 has 13 amino acids. The CDR3: CATSDSPYNEQFF. CDR3 DNA: TGTGCCACCAGTGATTCGCCTTACAATGAGCAGTTCTTC.